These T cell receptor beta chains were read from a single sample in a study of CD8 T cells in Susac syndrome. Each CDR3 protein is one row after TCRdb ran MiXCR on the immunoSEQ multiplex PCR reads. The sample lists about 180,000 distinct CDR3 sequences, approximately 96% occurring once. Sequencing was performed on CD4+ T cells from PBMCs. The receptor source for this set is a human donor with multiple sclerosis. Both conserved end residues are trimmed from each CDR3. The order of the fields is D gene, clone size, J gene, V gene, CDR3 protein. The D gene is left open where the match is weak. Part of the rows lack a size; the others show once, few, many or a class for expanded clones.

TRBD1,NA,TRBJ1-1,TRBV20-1,SATDRVTEAF
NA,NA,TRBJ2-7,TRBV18,ASSSTHRPSYEQY
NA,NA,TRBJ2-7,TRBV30,ASWRRGGPLGEQY
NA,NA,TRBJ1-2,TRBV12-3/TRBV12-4,ASSPRDGTYGYT
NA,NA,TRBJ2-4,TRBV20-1,SARDIPGVDIQY
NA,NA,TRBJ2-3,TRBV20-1,SARSALHTDTQY
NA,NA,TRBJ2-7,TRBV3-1,ASSQVQWEQY
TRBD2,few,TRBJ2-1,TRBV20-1,SAPTSGGYNEQF
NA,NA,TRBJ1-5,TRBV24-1,ATSDSGGGRNQPQH
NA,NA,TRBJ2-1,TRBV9,ASSVGRIYNEQF
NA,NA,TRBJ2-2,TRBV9,ASGYRDSNTGELF
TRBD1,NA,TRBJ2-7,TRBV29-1,SGGTGVYEQY
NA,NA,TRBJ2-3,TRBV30,AWSEGTQY
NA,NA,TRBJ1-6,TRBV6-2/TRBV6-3,ASINGRNSPLH
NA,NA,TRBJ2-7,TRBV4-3,ASSQSADSYEQY
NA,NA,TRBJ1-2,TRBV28,ASLRTDGPLHGYT
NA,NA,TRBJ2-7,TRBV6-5,ATRRGLYEQY
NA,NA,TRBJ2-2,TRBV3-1,ASSNRGELF
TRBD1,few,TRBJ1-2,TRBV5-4,ASSSDRVWGYT
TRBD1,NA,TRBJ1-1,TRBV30,AAQGDTEAF
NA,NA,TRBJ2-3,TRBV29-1,SVLQGADTQY
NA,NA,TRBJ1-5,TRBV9,ASSVAQNQPQH
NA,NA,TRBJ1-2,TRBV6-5,ASSLQGSGYT
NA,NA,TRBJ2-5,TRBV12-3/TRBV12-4,ASSLGGAPGRETQY
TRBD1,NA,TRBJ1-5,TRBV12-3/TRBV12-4,ASSFGTGRQPQH
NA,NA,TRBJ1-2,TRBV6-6,ASGRTAVVYT
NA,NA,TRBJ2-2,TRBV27,ASSDYGGVGELF
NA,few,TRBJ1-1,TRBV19,ASSRAGNTEAF
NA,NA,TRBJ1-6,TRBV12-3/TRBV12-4,ASSPTWGGNSPLH
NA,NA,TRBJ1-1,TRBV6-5,ASSTDREAF
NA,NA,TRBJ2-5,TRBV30,AWSVIRKETQY
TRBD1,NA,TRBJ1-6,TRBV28,ASWDRGNSPLH
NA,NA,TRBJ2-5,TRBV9,ASSSTSRTETQY
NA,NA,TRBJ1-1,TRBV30,AWSNANTEAF
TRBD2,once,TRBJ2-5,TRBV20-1,SARDYTSVGETQY
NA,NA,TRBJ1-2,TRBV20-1,SVHRTAYGYT